Presented here are 23 T cell receptor beta chains from one specimen sequenced in a study of OX40 agonist ivuxolimab in advanced cancers. Some clones are missing from TCRdb's copy, which holds only in-frame ones; the method was immunoSEQ multiplex PCR. This sample has fewer than 95,000 clones, with under 95% found just once. The sample here was CD4+ or CD8+ T cells sorted from blood, taken in a trial of the OX40 agonist ivuxolimab. The receptors shown here come from an adult with an advanced solid tumor such as melanoma, head and neck, liver or kidney cancer.

This chain links TRBV19 with TRBJ2-1; 10 bases are a match to TRBD2. CDR1 is LNHDA, CDR2 SQIVND, per germline (reference sequence). Trimming cost V 2 bases and J 7 bases; bases outside gene matches: 8. The CDR3 is 16 residues long. CDR3 residues: CASSIQLAGSANEQFF. In DNA form, the CDR3 reads TGTGCCAGTAGTATACAACTAGCGGGATCTGCGAATGAGCAGTTCTTC. Drawing the rest from reference TRBV19 and TRBJ2-1, the complete variable domain is DGGITQSPKYLFRKEGQNVTLSCEQNLNHDAMYWYRQDPGQGLRLIYYSQIVNDFQKGDIAEGYSVSREKKESFPLTVTSAQKNPTAFYLCASSIQLAGSANEQFFGPGTRLTVL.

The chain links TRBV7-9 to TRBJ2-3; TRBD2 might be the D (6 bases). The CDR3 runs to 15 residues. CDR1 and CDR2 from the germline V gene are SEHNR and FQNEAQ (reference sequence). Deletions cut 5 bases from V and 7 bases from J, with 19 bases between. The CDR3 DNA reads TGTGCCAGCAGCCACTCCGGTCGGGGGATGAATACGCAGTATTTT. Translated: CASSHSGRGMNTQYF.

V gene TRBV10-1 combines with J gene TRBJ1-5, with D unclear. The V gene lost 6 bases and the J gene lost 0 bases, with 3 bases spanning the gap. The CDR3 contains 12 residues. Germline V gene data show CDR1 as WNHNN and CDR2 as SYGVQD (reference sequence). The CDR3 region has the DNA TGCGCCAGCAGGGATAGCAATCAGCCCCAGCATTTT. Protein sequence: CASRDSNQPQHF.

The rearrangement uses TRBV6-6 and TRBJ1-5, with D possibly being TRBD1 (6 bases). Looked up from germline, CDR1 is MNHNY and CDR2 is SVGAGI (reference sequence). V lost 6 bases to trimming and J lost 4 bases, with 13 bases between them. CDR3 size: 14 residues. In DNA form, the CDR3 reads TGTGCCAGCAGAGAGGGGGTGTCTAATCAGCCCCAGCATTTT. Protein: CASREGVSNQPQHF.

This sequence joins TRBV19 and TRBJ2-2; 9 bases line up with TRBD1. The CDR3 consists of 16 residues. V lost 2 bases to trimming and J lost 6 bases; unmatched junction nucleotides: 7. CDR1 is LNHDA and CDR2 is SQIVND in the germline V gene (reference sequence). For the CDR3, the DNA is TGTGCCAGTAGTATATTGGACAGGGGAAGACCCGGGGAGCTGTTTTTT. This encodes CASSILDRGRPGELFF. Full variable domain (outside the CDR3, taken from reference TRBV19 and TRBJ2-2): DGGITQSPKYLFRKEGQNVTLSCEQNLNHDAMYWYRQDPGQGLRLIYYSQIVNDFQKGDIAEGYSVSREKKESFPLTVTSAQKNPTAFYLCASSILDRGRPGELFFGEGSRLTVL.

The gene calls are TRBV7-2 and TRBJ1-5, with D unresolved. This CDR3 is built from 18 residues. Trimming cost V 3 bases and J 1 base, with 19 bases left between them. From germline, CDR1 is SGHTA and CDR2 FQGNSA. The CDR3 sequence: CASSFVATTGRSNQPQHF. The CDR3 bases are TGTGCCAGCAGCTTTGTCGCAACGACGGGGAGGAGCAATCAGCCCCAGCATTTT.

The chain uses TRBV10-3 and TRBJ1-2; 7 bases match TRBD1. This CDR3 is built from 16 residues. In germline, CDR1 is ENHRY, CDR2 SYGVKD. The V segment lost 0 bases and the J segment 2 bases; nucleotides outside the gene matches: 6. The CDR3 region has the DNA TGTGCCATCAGTGAGTCGCGGCAGGGGGTAAACTATGGCTACACCTTC. Amino acid sequence: CAISESRQGVNYGYTF.

This rearrangement joins TRBV5-8 to TRBJ1-1; D is unclear. Trimming removed 6 bases from V and 1 base from J, with 13 bases in between. Germline CDR1 SGHTS, CDR2 YDEGEE. CDR3 length: 14 residues. The CDR3: CASTPGGRNTEAFF. The DNA for the CDR3 is TGTGCCAGCACCCCAGGCGGCAGGAACACTGAAGCTTTCTTT. The full variable domain, completed using reference TRBV5-8 and TRBJ1-1, is EAGVTQSPTHLIKTRGQQATLRCSPISGHTSVYWYQQALGLGLQFLLWYDEGEERNRGNFPPRFSGRQFPNYSSELNVNALELEDSALYLCASTPGGRNTEAFFGQGTRLTVV.

The rearrangement uses TRBV7-3 and TRBJ2-2; D remains ambiguous. CDR1 is SGHTA, CDR2 FQGTGA, per germline. Trimming took 1 base from V and 3 from J, leaving 12 bases between them. The length of the CDR3 is 16 residues. The CDR3 region has the DNA TGTGCCAGCAGCTTAAATGCGCCTCTCGACACCGGGGAGCTGTTTTTT. It codes for CASSLNAPLDTGELFF.

The V call is TRBV13, the J call TRBJ1-1; 7 bases line up with TRBD1. V shed 6 bases and J 4 bases; nucleotides not matched to a gene: 26. The CDR3 has 20 amino acids. CDR1 PRHDT and CDR2 FYEKMQ come from the germline V gene (reference sequence). CDR3 sequence (DNA): TGTGCCAGCAGAAATAGTCGGGGACAGCTCGGCATCCGAAGTTTCACTGAAGCTTTCTTT. Its translation is CASRNSRGQLGIRSFTEAFF.

The V and J genes are TRBV14 and TRBJ2-1, with 8 bases fitting TRBD2. Germline CDR1 SGHDN, CDR2 FVKESK. J lost 4 bases, V lost 0 bases, and 8 bases had no gene match. The CDR3 runs to 17 residues. CDR3 protein: CASSQDGLAGSYNEQFF. In DNA form, the CDR3 reads TGTGCCAGCAGCCAAGACGGGCTAGCGGGCTCTTACAATGAGCAGTTCTTC.

This chain uses TRBV28 with TRBJ2-1; 10 bases line up with TRBD2. V dropped 7 bases and J dropped 7; count of bases not matched to a gene: 10. Germline V gene data show CDR1 as MDHEN and CDR2 as SYDVKM. The CDR3 runs 15 residues. CDR3: CASTETSGDLNEQFF. The DNA of the CDR3 is TGTGCCAGCACCGAAACTAGCGGGGACCTTAATGAGCAGTTCTTC.

The chain couples TRBV5-6 to TRBJ2-3; 11 nucleotides agree with TRBD2. Losses at the gene ends were 4 bases for V and 2 bases for J; bases not matched to a gene: 6. The CDR3 runs to 16 residues. Germline V gene lookup returns CDR1 SGHDT and CDR2 YYEEEE. The DNA of the CDR3 is TGTGCCAGCAGCCCAAGACTAGCGGGGTACACAGATACGCAGTATTTT. Translated, it gives CASSPRLAGYTDTQYF.

The chain combines TRBV2 with TRBJ1-2; D remains unclear. The CDR3 consists of 12 residues. Trimming took 8 bases from V and 4 from J, leaving 11 bases between them. Germline CDR1 is SNHLY and CDR2 is FYNNEI. The CDR3 loop reads CASAMGSYGYTF. The CDR3 bases are TGTGCCAGCGCGATGGGCAGCTATGGCTACACCTTC.

The chain employs TRBV7-9 and TRBJ2-3; D is ambiguous. CDR3 length equals 15 residues. CDR1 SEHNR and CDR2 FQNEAQ come from the germline V gene (reference sequence). V lost 5 bases to trimming and J lost 2 bases, with 14 bases between them. CDR3 region: CASSRAFGDTDTQYF. CDR3 bases: TGTGCCAGCAGCCGAGCTTTCGGAGACACAGATACGCAGTATTTT.

This chain connects TRBV18 to TRBJ2-7; 12 bases map to TRBD2. This CDR3 comprises 16 residues. Germline values: CDR1 KGHSH, CDR2 LQKENI. The V gene end was trimmed by 5 bases and the J gene end by 2 bases; junction bases not matched to a gene: 7. The CDR3 region is CASSGTSGPTTYEQYF. The CDR3 bases are TGTGCCAGCTCAGGGACTAGCGGGCCCACAACCTACGAGCAGTACTTC.

The V gene is TRBV18, the J gene TRBJ1-4, with D unresolved. The V end lost 0 bases, the J end lost 6 bases, and 8 bases lay between the germline ends. Germline-derived CDR1 and CDR2 are KGHSH and LQKENI. CDR3 length equals 14 residues. The CDR3 bases are TGTGCCAGCTCACCACCATCCAGTCATGAAAAACTGTTTTTT. Amino acid sequence: CASSPPSSHEKLFF.

The chain links TRBV7-8 to TRBJ2-5, with 7 bases lining up with TRBD1. Looked up from germline, CDR1 is SGHVS and CDR2 is FQNEAQ. The CDR3 length is 15 residues. V lost 4 bases and J lost 1; bases outside the gene matches: 6. DNA of the CDR3: TGTGCCAGCAGCTCTCAACAGGGGCTCCAAGAGACCCAGTACTTC. Protein sequence: CASSSQQGLQETQYF.

The V gene is TRBV29-1, the J gene TRBJ1-2, with no clear D. Germline assignment: CDR1 SQVTM and CDR2 ANQGSEA. The CDR3 totals 14 residues. V was trimmed by 8 bases and J by 0 bases, leaving 16 bases between them. The CDR3 coding sequence is TGCAGCCTGTATAAAGGGCTGGCTAACTATGGCTACACCTTC. Its translation: CSLYKGLANYGYTF.

This clone has just a few counts. This rearrangement joins TRBV19 to TRBJ1-1, with D possibly TRBD1 on 6 matching bases. The germline CDR1 and CDR2 sequences are LNHDA and SQIVND (reference sequence). Trimming shortened V by 6 bases and J by 5 bases, and 19 bases separated the two germline ends. There are 15 residues in the CDR3. CDR3 DNA: TGTGCCAGTAGCCACGAAGGGGGGCGAGAAACTGAAGCTTTCTTT. Translating it yields CASSHEGGRETEAFF.

The chain uses TRBV7-8 and TRBJ1-1; no clear D gene. The V gene lost 5 bases and the J gene lost 2 bases, with 9 bases spanning the gap. CDR3 size: 13 residues. CDR1 SGHVS and CDR2 FQNEAQ come from the germline V gene. CDR3 loop: CASSLEGNTEAFF. The CDR3 bases are TGTGCCAGCAGCCTCGAGGGTAACACTGAAGCTTTCTTT.

The chain uses TRBV5-1 and TRBJ2-7, with 8 bases lining up with TRBD2. CDR1 is SGHRS, CDR2 YFSETQ, per germline. J lost 6 bases, V lost 4 bases, and 12 bases had no gene match. The CDR3 extends over 15 amino acids. CDR3 protein: CASSPTGGGRFEQYF. The CDR3 DNA is TGCGCCAGCAGCCCAACCGGGGGGGGCCGATTCGAGCAGTACTTC. Supplemented by reference TRBV5-1 and TRBJ2-7, the full variable domain reads KAGVTQTPRYLIKTRGQQVTLSCSPISGHRSVSWYQQTPGQGLQFLFEYFSETQRNKGNFPGRFSGRQFSNSRSEMNVSTLELGDSALYLCASSPTGGGRFEQYFGPGTRLTVT.

This clone was counted a single time. V and J are TRBV30 and TRBJ2-1; D assignment may be TRBD1 or TRBD2 (6 bases each). The CDR3 runs 13 residues. V was trimmed by 2 bases and J by 7 bases, leaving 12 bases between them. Germline V gene lookup returns CDR1 GTSNPN and CDR2 SVGIG (reference sequence). DNA for the CDR3: TGTGCCTGGAGTCTAGGGGGGCGTAATGAGCAGTTCTTC. It specifies CAWSLGGRNEQFF.